This entry lists 12 T cell receptor beta chains sequenced from one sample in a study of TIL therapy for anti-PD-1-resistant metastatic lung cancer. The immunoSEQ assay was v3. Assay: immunoSEQ multiplex PCR; the TCRdb copy retains only in-frame clones and omits some. This sample yields more than 35,000 clones, of which roughly 80% are seen a single time; about 5.7% belongs to the top ten. Time point: pre-treatment sample, taken before nivolumab and TIL therapy. The input for sequencing was blood, taken at baseline. These receptors all come from a person aged 25 to 80 with non-small cell lung cancer.

The chain combines TRBV5-1 with TRBJ1-2, with a possible D match to TRBD1 (5 bases). Trimming shortened V by 2 bases and J by 4 bases, and 15 bases separated the two germline ends. Germline V gene sequence: CDR1 SGHRS, CDR2 YFSETQ. The CDR3 length is 15 residues. The CDR3 region is CASSLRATQGYGYTF. The CDR3 nucleotides are TGCGCCAGCAGCTTACGAGCTACTCAGGGCTATGGCTACACCTTC.

There are a few counts of this clone. The chain links TRBV9 to TRBJ1-2; weak D call: TRBD1 (5 bases). This CDR3 is built from 16 residues. V lost 0 bases, J lost 6 bases, and 18 bases lay in between. Germline V gene data show CDR1 as SGDLS and CDR2 as YYNGEE. The CDR3 loop reads CASSVAGTAAMDGYTF. The CDR3 DNA sequence: TGTGCCAGCAGCGTAGCTGGGACCGCCGCTATGGATGGCTACACCTTC.

This chain joins TRBV6-4 and TRBJ1-1, with 9 positions matching TRBD1. CDR1 MRHNA and CDR2 SNTAGT come from the germline V gene. This CDR3 has 13 amino acids. The trim removed 5 bases at V and 8 bases at J, leaving 6 bases unmatched. In nucleotides, the CDR3 is TGTGCCAGCAGTTCGGGACAGGGAAAGGAAGCTTTCTTT. This sequence encodes CASSSGQGKEAFF.

The chain links TRBV19 to TRBJ1-6, with D perhaps TRBD1 (5 bases). Germline-derived CDR1 and CDR2 are LNHDA and SQIVND (reference sequence). The V end was cut by 6 bases, the J end by 9 bases, with 15 bases between. This CDR3 comprises 14 residues. CDR3 residues: CASRAREGISPLHF. As DNA, the CDR3 is TGTGCCAGTAGAGCCCGCGAGGGGATTTCACCCCTCCACTTT.

J is TRBJ2-1 and V is TRBV5-1; D is unclear. The CDR3 has 11 amino acids. Trimming took 4 bases from V and 10 from J, leaving 9 bases between them. In germline, CDR1 is SGHRS, CDR2 YFSETQ. This CDR3 is CASSATMEQFF. CDR3 coding DNA: TGCGCCAGCAGCGCCACGATGGAGCAGTTCTTC.

Here the CDR3 DNA reads TGTGCCAGCAGCCTACCGGGACTAGCGGGGGGGCCTGGAAATGAGCAGTTCTTC. It codes for CASSLPGLAGGPGNEQFF. The chain uses TRBV7-3 and TRBJ2-1; 16 nucleotides align to TRBD2. V gave up 5 bases and J gave up 7 bases; unmatched junction bases: 11. The CDR3 is 18 residues long. The V gene's germline CDR1 is SGHTA and CDR2 FQGTGA.

V and J are TRBV6-1 and TRBJ2-1; 15 nucleotides line up with TRBD2. Germline CDR1 is MNHNS and CDR2 is SASEGT. Unmatched junction bases numbered 3, after V lost 8 bases and J lost 7 bases. The CDR3 runs 14 residues. The CDR3 DNA reads TGTGCCAGCGCGGGACTAGCGGGAGGAAATGAGCAGTTCTTC. Its protein product is CASAGLAGGNEQFF.

The gene calls are TRBV19 and TRBJ1-5, with 7 bases lining up with TRBD1. CDR3 length: 14 residues. The J segment lost 5 bases and the V segment lost 8 bases, leaving 9 bases of the junction unmatched. CDR1 LNHDA and CDR2 SQIVND come from the germline V gene (reference sequence). The CDR3 coding sequence is TGTGCCAGTCCCTCGGGACAGCGATATCAGCCCCAGCATTTT. This gives the protein CASPSGQRYQPQHF.

J is TRBJ1-6 and V is TRBV7-3; D is perhaps TRBD1 (5 bases). V lost 5 bases to trimming and J lost 10 bases, with 15 bases between them. The CDR3 totals 14 residues. The germline V gene has CDR1 SGHTA and CDR2 FQGTGA. The CDR3 DNA sequence: TGTGCCAGCAGCCTTGGGCTGGAGGGGTCACCCCTCCACTTT. It yields the protein CASSLGLEGSPLHF.

V and J are TRBV5-4 and TRBJ2-7, with D tentatively TRBD2 (5 bases). Germline V gene sequence: CDR1 SGHNT, CDR2 YYREEE (reference sequence). V was shortened by 0 bases and J by 4 bases, with 8 bases between the two germline ends. The CDR3 runs to 13 residues. CDR3 region: CASSLEAAYEQYF. The DNA of the CDR3 is TGTGCCAGCAGCTTGGAAGCGGCGTACGAGCAGTACTTC.

The rearrangement joins TRBV5-4 to TRBJ2-7, with 12 bases that match TRBD2. Germline values: CDR1 SGHNT, CDR2 YYREEE (reference sequence). The CDR3 covers 20 residues. V trimming: 4 bases; J trimming: 8 bases; junction bases outside the gene matches: 25. CDR3 amino acids: CASSSMTSGSSPSHSDKQYF. The DNA of the CDR3 is TGTGCCAGCAGCAGTATGACTAGCGGGAGTAGTCCTTCCCACTCTGACAAGCAGTACTTC.

The chain combines TRBV19 with TRBJ1-6; D gene uncertain. The V gene lost 3 bases and the J gene lost 10 bases, with 10 bases spanning the gap. CDR1 is LNHDA and CDR2 is SQIVND in the germline V gene (reference sequence). CDR3 length: 13 amino acids. The CDR3 bases are TGTGCCAGTAGTATTGGCCTGGGGTCACCCCTCCACTTT. This codes for CASSIGLGSPLHF.